The entry below describes one TCR beta chain. The CDR3 sequence is 15 residues long. CDR1 is SNHLY and CDR2 is FYNNEI in the germline V gene. Trimming removed 6 bases from V and 6 bases from J; junction bases left unmatched: 8. Grouping used clinical history reported by participants in a survey and questionnaire. This specimen belongs to a study of blood T cell repertoires in COVID-19. Study details: Specimens from acute and convalescent COVID-19 originated in the United States, Italy and Spain. The analysed material was cDNA or gDNA that came from T cells, B-cell-depleted T cells, or PBMCs.

In the original workflow: Amplification of reference gene primers was used by the study to estimate nucleated cell counts. Clones were read by immunoSEQ multiplex PCR, and TCRdb kept only the in-frame ones, dropping some. That table is the source of V, J and clone size, and D and trimming were worked out from the DNA. The table includes 250,000 or so clones, 84% detected once. The chain joins TRBV2 to TRBJ2-2, with 9 bases fitting TRBD1. This clonotype was obtained from a man in his fifties or sixties who had recovered from COVID-19. Material: PBMCs or T cells enriched from blood (not recorded which). In DNA form, the CDR3 reads TGTGCCAGCAGGTGGGACAGGGAAGTCCCCGGGGAGCTGTTTTTT. As protein: CASRWDREVPGELFF.